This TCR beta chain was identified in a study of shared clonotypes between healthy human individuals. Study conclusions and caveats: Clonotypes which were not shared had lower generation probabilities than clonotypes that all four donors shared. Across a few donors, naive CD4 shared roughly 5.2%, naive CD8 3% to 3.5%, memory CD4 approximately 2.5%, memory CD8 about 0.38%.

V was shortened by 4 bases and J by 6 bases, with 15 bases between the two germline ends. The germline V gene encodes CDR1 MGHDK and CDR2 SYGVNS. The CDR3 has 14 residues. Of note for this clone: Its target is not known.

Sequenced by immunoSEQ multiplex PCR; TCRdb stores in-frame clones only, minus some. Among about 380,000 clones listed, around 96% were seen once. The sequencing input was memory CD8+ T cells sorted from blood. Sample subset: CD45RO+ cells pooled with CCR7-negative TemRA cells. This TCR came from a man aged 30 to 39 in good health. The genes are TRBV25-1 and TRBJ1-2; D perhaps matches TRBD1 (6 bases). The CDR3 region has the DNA TGTGCCAGCAGTGCTCTCCGACAGGAGAATGGCTACACCTTC. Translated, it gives CASSALRQENGYTF.